This T cell receptor (beta chain) was found in a study of post-analysis software for immune sequencing data. Broader study findings: Those samples that were prepared in the same batch co-clustered strongly by F measure. Patients used five TRBV segments, including TRBV5-6, TRBV5-1 and TRBV20-1, more often than controls. Those with multiple sclerosis, the patient group, showed significantly lower normalized Chao1 diversity than controls.

Carried by the TCR beta cDNA libraries were unique molecular identifiers. TCRdb recomputed calls from the PCR reads with MiXCR, one row per CDR3 protein. The data show 750,000 to 950,000 distinct CDR3 sequences, under 60% seen once. From germline, CDR1 is SGHKS and CDR2 YYEKEE (reference sequence). The CDR3 is 12 residues long. This clonotype was seen many times. The target antigen is unknown. The germline gene is not matched at one end of the junction; a read error may be the cause. The rearrangement links TRBV5-5 to TRBJ2-7; D may be TRBD2 (6 bases). The J call may be wrong; the DNA end is better matched by TRBJ2-5. Sequenced sample: blood. The clonotype was recovered from a girl aged 5-17 years with multiple sclerosis. CDR3 DNA: TGTGCCAGCAGTTTGGGGGGAGGGACCCAGTACTTC. It translates to CASSLGGGTQYF.